This TCR beta chain was sequenced during a study of shared clonotypes between healthy human individuals (dated by TCRdb to 2019 to 2021). Looking at the study overall: The cohort included three men and a couple of women between 18 and 49 years of age. To estimate repertoire size and how much clonotype sharing occurs between individuals, the study deeply sequenced the blood TCR repertoires of a handful of healthy adults. Per donor, three plates each were used for CD4 naive and CD4 memory, two for CD8 naive, and one for CD8 memory. To increase sequencing depth and limit assay-specific biases, TCR repertoire library preparation and sequencing were carried out by different laboratories using diverse techniques. Between about 0.94 and 8.9 billion PBMCs per donor were obtained by leukapheresis.

TCR CDR3 regions were amplified from genomic DNA by multiplex PCR using the deep immunoSEQ assay. For each cell subset, the extracted genomic DNA was distributed evenly across all wells of several immunoSEQ 96-well plates, and each plate served as one replicate. For sorted subsets, 200 to 250 ng of genomic DNA, equivalent to some 30,000 T cell genomes, went into each replicate PCR. Purified libraries were measured with a Qubit 3.0 fluorometer, size-checked on a Bioanalyzer 2100, and measured again with the KAPA Library Quantification kit. Every immunoSEQ 96-well plate was sequenced on a dedicated single-read 150-cycle Illumina NextSeq 550 flow cell. Per the original workflow: Because the immunoSEQ output held only junctional sequences and lacked quality scores, the filtering could not match the filtering applied to full-length reads. Sequences were annotated with PyIR, a Python wrapper for IgBLAST v1.9, and V/J genes and CDR3 were assigned using IMGT germline references. Reads were removed for weak V/J assignments (E-value above 1e-6), missing CDR3, stop codons, out-of-frame junctions, or ambiguous translated residues. V3J clonotypes were defined as sequences sharing the same inferred V gene, J gene, and CDR3 amino acid sequence. To compute the percentage overlap between repertoires, the number of shared unique clonotypes was divided by the size of the smaller repertoire. Richness of each repertoire was evaluated using RTK rarefaction, the Chao1 estimator, and Recon v2.1 estimates of unobserved clonotypes. Generation probabilities for all TCRbeta clonotypes obtained by the gDNA method from a few donors were computed using OLGA. TCRdb holds this immuneACCESS table with in-frame rearrangements only. Some clones are missing; in checked studies, unresolved V genes explain under half, and the rest has no known cause. That table is the source of V, J and clone size, and D and trimming were worked out from the DNA. For this sample the table gives under 600,000 clones, of which more than 95% were detected only once. The ten largest clones add up to about 0.06% of the sample.

Results the study describes overall, beyond this receptor: Higher generation probabilities were observed for clonotypes shared by all four sorted-subset donors than for non-shared clonotypes. Across several donors, about 5% of naive CD4, 3.5% of naive CD8, roughly 2.2% of memory CD4, and 0.3% to 0.45% of memory CD8 clonotypes were shared. Based on pairwise subsampling, the degree of clonotype sharing among donors was expected to be affected by sequencing depth. Even with the large sequencing depth, rarefaction of the sorted-subset datasets indicated that sequencing was incomplete. Sampling was limited to blood, and TCR repertoires in tissue likely differ from TCR repertoires in blood. The small number of donors limited the genetic and exposure-history diversity represented. Naive subsets generally had larger estimated clonotype richness than memory subsets did.

According to the germline V gene, CDR1 reads SQVTM and CDR2 reads ANQGSEA. The CDR3, from cysteine to phenylalanine, totals 13 residues. Left in the record is the CDR3 DNA by itself, 39 bases read in frame from the first base. Trimming removed 6 bases from V and 0 bases from J, leaving 9 bases between the germline ends. The donors were healthy, HIV-negative adults with no recently reported acute infections or vaccinations. Only Caucasian adults living in Nashville, Tennessee, USA were represented among the donors. CD4+ T cells were enriched by magnetic negative selection, after which naive cells were positively selected on CD45RA and the negative fraction was taken as the memory subset. After blood collection by leukapheresis, PBMCs were isolated using Ficoll-Histopaque density gradient centrifugation and then cryopreserved in the vapor phase of liquid nitrogen. Analytical flow cytometry was used to check the purity and quantity of each magnetically sorted T cell population. From each sorted fraction, genomic DNA was isolated and quantified by UV absorbance on a Nanodrop 2000c.

A note on this clone: The clone's antigen remains unknown. Base qualities were left out, and no much larger clone turns up one base away.

The origin of this receptor is a woman under 40 in good health. Sequencing input: naive CD4+ T cells sorted from blood. The sample's cell subset or site label, decoded: CD45RA+ positively selected. The rearranged chain carries TRBV29-1 and TRBJ1-3; no confident D gene assignment can be made. The DNA is as follows: TGCAGCGTGCAGGAGAACTCTGGAAACACCATATATTTT. It codes for CSVQENSGNTIYF.